One sample yielded the 10 T cell receptor beta chains listed below, sequenced in a study of breast tumors, draining lymph nodes, adjacent tissues. Samples came from axillary lymph nodes draining the breast cancer. TCRdb re-derived calls from the multiplex PCR reads in MiXCR, one entry per CDR3 protein. The data hold about 170,000 distinct CDR3 sequences, with roughly 35% observed a single time. Specimen: axillary lymph node tissue. The receptors come from a female donor with breast cancer. Some clones in this sample may be carry-over from other donors' samples.

In its sample, this clonotype was seen a few times. The chain employs TRBV6-2 or TRBV6-3 and TRBJ2-7; 7 nucleotides align to TRBD1. Germline V CDR1 and CDR2: MNHEY, SVGEGT. The CDR3 is 15 amino acids. Losses at the gene ends were 0 bases for V and 6 bases for J; bases not matched to a gene: 8. The CDR3: CASSYSVDRTSEQYF. CDR3 nucleotide sequence: TGTGCCAGCAGTTACTCGGTGGACAGGACCAGCGAGCAGTACTTC.

There are many counts of this clonotype. The chain recombines TRBV4-2 with TRBJ2-3; D unclear. V lost 2 bases, J lost 0 bases, and 6 bases lay in between. The CDR3 has 14 residues. Germline V gives CDR1 LGHNA, CDR2 YNFKEQ. CDR3 DNA: TGTGCCAGCAGCCAAAGGCTTAGCACAGATACGCAGTATTTT. This translates into CASSQRLSTDTQYF.

Notes on this clonotype: Since no conserved phenylalanine or tryptophan closes the CDR3, a read error is the likely cause. The DNA is left out, because the CDR3 cannot be placed on it with certainty; the CDR3 is given as TCRdb lists it. The V gene is TRBV11-2, the J gene TRBJ2-6. Both ends counted, the CDR3 spans 10 residues. Germline V gene sequence: CDR1 SGHAT, CDR2 FQNNGV. The CDR3 here is CASSFSSGTS.

This clonotype occurred a few times. It may be a read error: a sequence one base away is much more abundant. J is TRBJ1-5 and V is TRBV6-5; a possible D gene is TRBD1 (6 bases). Germline V gene data show CDR1 as MNHEY and CDR2 as SVGAGI. The CDR3 runs to 14 residues. The CDR3, as DNA: TGTGCCGGCAGTGCGGACAGAGCCAATCAGCCCCAGCATTTT. Amino acid sequence: CAGSADRANQPQHF.

This clonotype was picked up many times. This rearrangement joins TRBV11-2 to TRBJ2-2; the match to TRBD1 covers 9 bases. V was pared by 5 bases and J by 6 bases, with 7 bases of the junction left unmatched. Germline V gives CDR1 SGHAT, CDR2 FQNNGV. The CDR3 consists of 15 residues. CDR3 sequence reads: CASSTGTGKAGELFF. The CDR3 DNA is TGTGCCAGCAGCACCGGGACAGGGAAGGCCGGGGAGCTGTTTTTT.

This clonotype was counted many times. The gene calls are TRBV7-9 and TRBJ2-5; 7 bases are a match to TRBD1. From germline, CDR1 is SEHNR and CDR2 FQNEAQ (reference sequence). CDR3 length: 15 amino acids. V lost 5 bases to trimming and J lost 5 bases; unmatched junction nucleotides: 11. The CDR3 spells CASSRGTEARETQYF. The CDR3 coding sequence is TGTGCCAGCAGCCGAGGGACAGAAGCTCGCGAGACCCAGTACTTC.

This clonotype came up many times. This chain connects TRBV9 to TRBJ2-7; TRBD2 might be the D (7 bases). The length of the CDR3 is 13 residues. V lost 0 bases to trimming and J lost 6 bases, with 10 bases between them. The germline V gene encodes CDR1 SGDLS and CDR2 YYNGEE. The CDR3 bases are TGTGCCAGCAGCGTAGGAAGGGGGGGCGAGCAGTACTTC. This codes for CASSVGRGGEQYF.

DNA for the CDR3: TGTGCCATCAGAGCTCGTACGGACTCCTACAATGAGCAGTTCTTC. This gives the protein CAIRARTDSYNEQFF. The rearrangement links TRBV10-3 to TRBJ2-1; D is uncertain. Germline-derived CDR1 and CDR2 are ENHRY and SYGVKD. This CDR3 has 15 residues. Trimming took off 6 bases at V and 0 bases at J, with 12 bases between the two ends.

This clonotype was detected a few times. The genes are TRBV6-2 or TRBV6-3 and TRBJ1-5, with a tentative D call TRBD1 (5 bases). The V end was cut by 5 bases, the J end by 1 base, with 12 bases between. The germline V gene has CDR1 MNHEY and CDR2 SVGEGT. The CDR3 length is 15 residues. The CDR3: CASSHGGISNQPQHF. The CDR3 region has the DNA TGTGCCAGCAGTCACGGGGGTATCAGCAATCAGCCCCAGCATTTT.

The J gene is TRBJ2-2, the V gene TRBV7-8; no clear D gene. V lost 0 bases, J lost 7 bases, and 6 bases lay in between. This CDR3 spans 13 amino acids. CDR1 is SGHVS and CDR2 is FQNEAQ in the germline V gene. Here the CDR3 DNA reads TGTGCCAGCAGCTTAGCGCGTAGCGGGGAGCTGTTTTTT. Its protein product is CASSLARSGELFF.